This T cell receptor beta chain was recorded in a study of Graves' ophthalmopathy and Graves' hyperthyroidism. The authors amplified TCR beta CDR3 regions from RNA transcripts. The first-round RT-PCR employed HTBI primers together with the Qiagen OneStep RT-PCR kit. A multiplex PCR was then performed as the second round. TCRdb analysed the multiplex PCR reads with MiXCR anew, one entry per CDR3 protein. The table has over a million distinct CDR3 sequences, about 38% seen once; the top ten hold around 10%. General study results and limits: For predicting ophthalmopathy progression, the model had about 71% sensitivity and 72.22% specificity. A majority of expanded thyroid clonotypes exceeding 0.001 frequency were likewise present in blood.

This clonotype showed up just a few times. Its antigen is as yet unknown. The CDR3 contains 13 residues. V was cut by 5 bases and J by 13 bases, with 15 bases left in between. Included hyperthyroidism patients were aged 18 to 65 and newly diagnosed (under 2 months' duration). The sequencing sample was made of peripheral blood or thyroid tissue (not recorded which). The chain is built from TRBV12-3 or TRBV12-4 and TRBJ1-6; the D gene is possibly TRBD1 (5 bases). This TCR came from an adult man with Graves' hyperthyroidism. In nucleotides, the CDR3 is TGTGCCAGCAGTCCGGGACCCCGGATTCCCCTCCACTTT. Protein product: CASSPGPRIPLHF.